Described below is a single TCR beta chain sequence and its context. The data stem from a study of blood T cell repertoires in COVID-19. The CDR3 has 13 residues. Trimming shortened V by 1 base and J by 1 base, and 4 bases separated the two germline ends. The assay was immunoSEQ multiplex PCR, and TCRdb's table has in-frame clones only and misses some. The sample has about 170,000 clones, around 84% seen once; the top ten hold 13% to 15%. Enrolled during active infection, Seattle patients were then followed longitudinally. The specimen was peripheral blood. This receptor was obtained from a woman in her 70s with COVID-19, enrolled during active disease. The chain carries TRBV12-3 or TRBV12-4 and TRBJ1-1, with no clear D. CDR3 region: CASSLGRNTEAFF. The CDR3 nucleotides read TGTGCCAGCAGTTTAGGGAGGAACACTGAAGCTTTCTTT.